This T cell receptor (beta chain) comes out of a study of CD8+ T cells in alopecia areata. About the study: The duration of tofacitinib was 6 to 18 months, with 6 months off drug afterward. Overall study findings and caveats: Since there was just one nonresponder, nobody can yet say how baseline CD8+ expansion ties to response. For lesional scalp, especially alopecia totalis/universalis, clonality was higher than in normal scalp.

As to treatment: oral pan-JAK inhibitor, 5-10 mg twice daily. Specimens obtained from alopecia areata patients comprised lesional scalp punch biopsies and peripheral blood. A word on this clone: As yet, its antigen is unknown.

Germline CDR1 is MGHRA and CDR2 is YSYEKL. This CDR3 spans 16 amino acids. J gave up 3 bases and V 2 bases, and 6 bases lay outside the gene matches. Sequencing templates came from extracted RNA that was reverse transcribed into cDNA. TCRdb keeps only in-frame clones here, not all; method: immunoSEQ multiplex PCR. The sample has about 210,000 clones, 66% seen once; the top ten hold 1% to 1.5%. This TCR was sampled from a human donor with alopecia areata. The chain joins TRBV4-1 to TRBJ2-1, with 8 nucleotides matching TRBD1. This specimen consisted of CD4+ T cells sorted from blood, obtained between weeks 43 and 45, from a patient treated with tofacitinib. CDR3 protein: CASSQQFGQGYNEQFF. The DNA of the CDR3 is TGCGCCAGCAGCCAACAGTTCGGACAGGGCTACAATGAGCAGTTCTTC.